These 11 T cell receptor beta chains originate from one sample sequenced in a study of tumor and adjacent non-tumor tissue in lung cancer. TCRbeta libraries were built with three rounds of nested PCR, modified from ARM-PCR. TCRdb reprocessed the multiplex PCR reads via MiXCR and lists one record per CDR3 protein. This sample has some 74,000 distinct CDR3 sequences, with 55% to 75% found just once. RNA was extracted from bulk tissue without any cell sorting. The sequencing sample was made of lung tumor tissue. The receptors here all came from a woman between 35 and 50 years old with non-small cell lung cancer.

Note on this clonotype: In this CDR3 the conserved last residue, phenylalanine or tryptophan, is missing, so a read error is likely. The chain recombines TRBV29-1 with TRBJ2-2, with 7 nucleotides matching TRBD1. The CDR3 covers 15 residues. The germline gives CDR1 SQVTM, CDR2 ANQGSEA. The CDR3 DNA follows: TGCAGCGCAACAGGGGCCCCTGGGAACACCGAGGAGCTGTTTTAT. Residues: CSATGAPGNTEELFY.

With regard to this clonotype: The conserved phenylalanine or tryptophan is not found at the CDR3 terminus, so this likely reflects a read error. The chain recombines TRBV30 with TRBJ2-1, with D unresolved. The CDR3 length is 10 residues. The germline V gene encodes CDR1 GTSNPN and CDR2 SVGIG (reference sequence). V was cut by 7 bases and J by 5 bases, with 6 bases left in between. CDR3 residues: CAFGHNEQFL. CDR3 in DNA: TGTGCCTTCGGTCACAATGAGCAGTTCTTA.

In the case of this clonotype: One end of the junction fails to match germline, which may point to a read error. J is TRBJ2-1 and V is TRBV14; D uncertain. Germline V gene lookup returns CDR1 SGHDN and CDR2 FVKESK. This CDR3 has 18 amino acids. CDR3 loop: CATSQLRMLTCSYNEQFF. CDR3 DNA sequence: TGTGCCACCAGCCAACTGAGGATGTTGACATGCTCCTACAATGAGCAGTTCTTC.

This clonotype has more than one count but fewer than ten. For the CDR3, the DNA is TGCAGTGCTAGGATTACCCCCGGGACCCTTATTGAGGAGCGGGGGTTTTTGGAGACCCAGTACTTC. Translated: CSARITPGTLIEERGFLETQYF. This chain links TRBV20-1 with TRBJ2-5, with 8 bases identical to TRBD2. This CDR3 spans 22 amino acids. V was clipped by 3 bases and J by 5 bases; unmatched bases: 32. Looked up from germline, CDR1 is DFQATT and CDR2 is SNEGSKA (reference sequence).

Regarding this clonotype: One end of the junction does not line up with germline, which may come from a read error. V and J are TRBV11-2 and TRBJ2-7; 12 bases agree with TRBD2. Germline CDR1 reads SGHAT; CDR2 reads FQNNGV. This CDR3 is 16 amino acids long. The CDR3 nucleotides read TGTGCCAGCAGATTAAGGTCTAGCGGGGGGGATGACGAACAGTACTTC. Residues: CASRLRSSGGDDEQYF. The variable domain in full, completed from reference TRBV11-2 and TRBJ2-7, reads EAGVAQSPRYKIIEKRQSVAFWCNPISGHATLYWYQQILGQGPKLLIQFQNNGVVDDSQLPKDRFSAERLKGVDSTLKIQPAKLEDSAVYLCASRLRSSGGDDEQYFGPGTRLTVT.

A remark on this clonotype: The conserved final phenylalanine or tryptophan is absent from the CDR3, which likely points to a read error. The V call is TRBV20-1, the J call TRBJ2-3; 10 bases are a match to TRBD2. V was pared by 2 bases and J by 0 bases, with 2 bases of the junction left unmatched. The CDR3 contains 15 residues. The germline CDR1 and CDR2 sequences are DFQATT and SNEGSKA (reference sequence). In DNA, the CDR3 is TGCAGTGCTAGACAACTAGCGGGAAGCACAGATACGCAGTATCTT. Translated: CSARQLAGSTDTQYL.

To note about this clonotype: The junction departs from the called germline gene at one end, perhaps through a read error. The chain has TRBV5-1 and TRBJ2-1, with TRBD2 as a possible D gene (6 bases). From germline, CDR1 is SGHRS and CDR2 YFSETQ. The CDR3 runs 15 residues. CDR3 in amino acids: CTSSKRGEAGNEQFF. DNA for the CDR3: TGCACCAGCAGTAAGAGAGGGGAGGCAGGGAATGAGCAGTTCTTC. Drawing the rest from reference TRBV5-1 and TRBJ2-1, the complete variable domain is KAGVTQTPRYLIKTRGQQVTLSCSPISGHRSVSWYQQTPGQGLQFLFEYFSETQRNKGNFPGRFSGRQFSNSRSEMNVSTLELGDSALYLCTSSKRGEAGNEQFFGPGTRLTVL.

J is TRBJ1-2 and V is TRBV11-2; D unclear. Germline CDR1 reads SGHAT; CDR2 reads FQNNGV. The CDR3 is 12 amino acids. V shed 7 bases and J shed 8 bases, with 14 bases lying between them. CDR3 bases: TGTGCCAGCAACTTCGGGCAGGTCGGCTACACCTTC. Protein sequence: CASNFGQVGYTF.

Regarding this clonotype: The final CDR3 position lacks the conserved phenylalanine or tryptophan, pointing to a likely read error. The chain uses TRBV7-3 and TRBJ1-2; possible D gene TRBD1, 6 bases. Germline values: CDR1 SGHTA, CDR2 FQGTGA. The CDR3 is 13 amino acids. The CDR3 is CVSSLGTSGGYTL. CDR3 DNA sequence: TGTGTCAGCAGCCTAGGGACATCGGGAGGCTACACCTTA.

As for this clonotype: This could be a read error, since a much larger clone is one nucleotide away. The rearrangement links TRBV20-1 to TRBJ2-7, with D hard to call. The CDR3 has 13 amino acids. Trimming removed 4 bases at V and 3 bases at J, with 13 bases between. Germline CDR1 DFQATT, CDR2 SNEGSKA (reference sequence). The CDR3 spells CSAIFLEVYEQYF. The CDR3 region has the DNA TGCAGTGCTATCTTTCTAGAAGTCTACGAGCAGTACTTC.

In the case of this clonotype: This may arise from a read error, as a much more abundant clone is one base away. V usage is TRBV12-3 or TRBV12-4 and J usage is TRBJ1-6; D unclear. The CDR3 contains 13 residues. As DNA, the CDR3 is TGTGTCAGCAGTCGAGACTGGGATTCACCCCTCCACTTT. The encoded protein is CVSSRDWDSPLHF.